The T cell receptor beta chain under discussion was sequenced for a study of blood T cell repertoires in COVID-19. Trimming cost V 3 bases and J 0 bases, with 15 bases left between them. The CDR3 totals 17 residues. Germline V lookup: CDR1 SGHTA, CDR2 FQGNSA. Assay used: immunoSEQ multiplex PCR; TCRdb lists only in-frame clones, some missing. The sample holds about 210,000 clones, about nine tenths seen once. This clonotype was sampled from a man aged 25 to 45 in a cohort exposed to, infected with or recovered from COVID-19 (not recorded which). The chain joins TRBV7-2 to TRBJ1-5; D perhaps matches TRBD1 (5 bases). Sequencing input: PBMCs or T cells enriched from blood (not recorded which). CDR3 coding DNA: TGTGCCAGCAGCTTTCGACAGCTCGGAAATAGCAATCAGCCCCAGCATTTT. This sequence encodes CASSFRQLGNSNQPQHF. Filled out from reference TRBV7-2 and TRBJ1-5, the complete variable domain reads GAGVSQSPSNKVTEKGKDVELRCDPISGHTALYWYRQSLGQGLEFLIYFQGNSAPDKSGLPSDRFSAERTGGSVSTLTIQRTQQEDSAVYLCASSFRQLGNSNQPQHFGDGTRLSIL.